The source of this T cell receptor (beta chain) is a study of cytomegalovirus exposure and HLA in healthy donors. Across the whole study: Earlier sequencing of approximately 200 million T cells yielded approximately 100 million unique TCR beta sequences. The study's findings and limits: In vitro checks showed that a few CMV-associated chains really do target CMV antigens. 16,951 TCR beta sequences were associated with HLA alleles at 0.05 false discovery rate in a later analysis. In an earlier analysis, in some 540 donors, most V segments appeared productive either ~87% or ~30% of the time.

Primers included in the PCR were 60 Vbeta and 13 Jbeta primers. Using immunoSEQ multiplex PCR, the repertoire was profiled, and TCRdb retains in-frame clones only, with some absent. Of some 200,000 clones listed, roughly four fifths are singletons. Per the germline V gene, CDR1 is DFQATT and CDR2 is SNEGSKA (reference sequence). There are 11 residues in the CDR3. Trimming cost V 6 bases and J 6 bases, with 10 bases left between them. Note on this clone: The antigen is unknown.

Sequenced input: PBMCs. The sequence derives from a woman aged 45-59 years in good health and CMV-seropositive. The genes are TRBV20-1 and TRBJ2-3; tentative D call: TRBD2 (6 bases). The CDR3 spells CSARAGDTQYF. DNA for the CDR3: TGCAGTGCCAGGGCGGGGGATACGCAGTATTTT.